This TCR beta chain derives from a study of CD8+ T cells in alopecia areata. Extracted RNA was reverse transcribed, and the resulting cDNA served as sequencing template. The repertoire was sequenced with immunoSEQ multiplex PCR; TCRdb's copy has only in-frame clones and lacks some. Of about 140,000 clones in the sample, about 88% are singletons; the top ten hold 13%. Treatment in this sample: oral pan-JAK inhibitor, 5-10 mg twice daily. A few counts support this clone. What it recognizes is unknown. The CDR3 has 13 amino acids. The V gene lost 8 bases and the J gene lost 3 bases, with 10 bases spanning the gap. The germline V gene has CDR1 SGHTA and CDR2 FQGTGA. General study results and limits: Normal skin's resident alphabeta T cells are also sequenced in scalp samples. Affected scalp, especially in alopecia totalis/universalis, had a higher clonality than normal scalp did. For patients receiving tofacitinib, scalp clonality and expanded CD8+ clones among the top 100 significantly decreased.

The specimen comprised CD8+ T cells sorted from blood, sampled at week 4, from a patient treated with tofacitinib. This chain links TRBV7-3 with TRBJ2-2, with D perhaps TRBD1 or TRBD2 (5 bases each). The receptor was isolated from a human donor with alopecia areata. The DNA for the CDR3 is TGTGCCAGCCGGGACCGCTACACCGGGGAGCTGTTTTTT. This codes for CASRDRYTGELFF.